This T cell receptor beta chain was identified during a study of cytomegalovirus exposure and HLA in healthy donors. Germline lookup yields CDR1 SGHTA and CDR2 FQGNSA. V dropped 0 bases and J dropped 5; count of bases not matched to a gene: 2. The CDR3 is made up of 16 amino acids. PCR employed 60 Vbeta and 13 Jbeta primers. The table came from immunoSEQ multiplex PCR; TCRdb's copy has only in-frame clones and leaves some out. This sample carries 100,000 or so clones, roughly 88% of them seen once, and the ten largest clones take about 1.2%. With regard to this clone: Its antigen is not known.

Points from the study as a whole: As immune exposure information, only CMV serostatus was available. Certain indistinguishable V segments, among them TRBV6-2 and TRBV6-3, were excluded.

The sequenced sample was PBMCs. The origin of this receptor is a woman aged 18 to 35 in good health and CMV-seronegative. The V gene is TRBV7-2, the J gene TRBJ2-5; 14 bases match TRBD2. CDR3 in DNA: TGTGCCAGCAGCTTAGCGGGACTAGCGGGAGTTGAGACCCAGTACTTC. This gives the protein CASSLAGLAGVETQYF.